This T cell receptor (beta chain) was sequenced for a study of T cells in women clearing cervical HPV infection. In the study overall: Only a few women had HLA typing results available. Study results and limitations: CIN3+ cases had significantly higher TCR richness than controls; evenness did not differ.

Notes on this clone: The antigen remains undetermined. The read is 3 residues too short to cover the CDR3 end, so that end is filled in from the germline J gene.

Sequencing was performed with immunoSEQ multiplex PCR; in TCRdb, only in-frame clones are kept and a portion is missing. The sample has some 43,000 clones. The CDR3 is 17 residues long. V lost 6 bases to trimming and J lost 7 bases; unmatched junction nucleotides: 10. Germline-derived CDR1 and CDR2 are MNHEY and SVGEGT. All donors had a single incident cervical HPV16 infection, not prevalent. Cervical HPV DNA detected by MY09/MY11 PCR, typed by dot-blot. The V gene is TRBV6-2 or TRBV6-3, the J gene TRBJ2-2, with TRBD2 identical over 14 bases. Material: blood buffy coat. The TCR comes from a woman between 18 and 70 years old with a cervical HPV16 infection that either progressed to CIN3+ or cleared (not recorded which). The sequenced CDR3 bases are TGTGCCAGCAGAGCGGGACTAGCGGGGGTCTATCACGGGGAG. Translated, it gives CASRAGLAGVYHGE. The whole CDR3 protein is CASRAGLAGVYHGELFF.